The 28 T cell receptor beta chains below come from one sample, sequenced in a study of blood T cell repertoires in COVID-19. Here immunoSEQ multiplex PCR was the method, and the copy in TCRdb shows in-frame clones only, minus some. The data contain 130,000 or so clones, over 75% of them singletons. Sequencing was done on a sample of peripheral blood. These receptors were collected from a human donor in a cohort sampled during active COVID-19.

The gene calls are TRBV19 and TRBJ1-1; 9 nucleotides align to TRBD1. This CDR3 comprises 12 residues. Germline V CDR1 and CDR2: LNHDA, SQIVND (reference sequence). Trimming cost V 6 bases and J 11 bases; bases outside gene matches: 7. CDR3 sequence: CASSLRDRDAFF. The CDR3 DNA reads TGTGCCAGTAGCCTCCGGGACAGGGATGCTTTCTTT.

The chain uses TRBV25-1 and TRBJ1-1; a possible D gene is TRBD1 (5 bases). Germline CDR1 MGHDK, CDR2 SYGVNS. There are 12 residues in the CDR3. Trimming removed 8 bases at V and 1 base at J, with 8 bases between. CDR3 sequence: CASGQGNTEAFF. The CDR3 DNA sequence: TGTGCCAGCGGCCAGGGGAACACTGAAGCTTTCTTT.

The CDR3 spells CASSLGGVTGLDLPPLHF. The CDR3 DNA follows: TGTGCCAGCAGCTTAGGGGGGGTTACAGGCCTGGATTTACCACCCCTCCACTTT. The chain recombines TRBV7-8 with TRBJ1-6; D perhaps matches TRBD1 (5 bases). V lost 1 base, J lost 11 bases, and 24 bases lay in between. Germline V gene sequence: CDR1 SGHVS, CDR2 FQNEAQ. This CDR3 contains 18 residues.

This rearrangement joins TRBV3-1 (or the pseudogene TRBV3-2) to TRBJ2-5; 10 positions agree with TRBD2. Per the germline V gene, CDR1 is LGHDT and CDR2 is YNNKEL (reference sequence). The V gene end was trimmed by 1 base and the J gene end by 5 bases; junction bases not matched to a gene: 10. The CDR3 is 17 residues long. The CDR3 sequence: CASSQVVASGSLETQYF. The CDR3 nucleotides read TGTGCCAGCAGCCAAGTTGTCGCTAGCGGGAGTCTGGAGACCCAGTACTTC.

The V call is TRBV27, the J call TRBJ2-3, with D uncertain. Trimming cost V 5 bases and J 0 bases, with 3 bases left between them. CDR1 and CDR2 from the germline V gene are MNHEY and SMNVEV (reference sequence). The CDR3 has 12 residues. The CDR3 loop reads CASSLSTDTQYF. The CDR3 DNA reads TGTGCCAGCAGTCTGAGCACAGATACGCAGTATTTT.

The chain couples TRBV3-1 (or the pseudogene TRBV3-2) to TRBJ2-7; 9 bases align to TRBD2. Germline loops: CDR1 LGHDT, CDR2 YNNKEL (reference sequence). V shed 0 bases, J shed 8 bases, and the junction held 17 bases outside the gene matches. The CDR3 totals 18 residues. Here the CDR3 reads CASSQDRGVGLAESQQYF. CDR3 coding DNA: TGTGCCAGCAGCCAAGATAGGGGTGTGGGACTAGCTGAATCCCAGCAGTACTTC.

The genes are TRBV6-1 and TRBJ2-1; the D gene is possibly TRBD2 (6 bases). V shed 3 bases and J shed 2 bases, with 14 bases lying between them. Per germline, CDR1 MNHNS and CDR2 SASEGT. The length of the CDR3 is 16 residues. In nucleotides, the CDR3 is TGTGCCAGCAGTGAGGGGTTACAGCGGGCCTACAATGAGCAGTTCTTC. Residues: CASSEGLQRAYNEQFF.

The J gene is TRBJ1-2, the V gene TRBV6-5; perhaps TRBD1 as D (6 bases). The CDR3 totals 15 residues. From germline, CDR1 is MNHEY and CDR2 SVGAGI. Trimming stripped 5 bases from V and 6 bases from J, with 19 bases between. This CDR3 reads CASSRNQAGANGYTF. The CDR3 DNA sequence: TGTGCCAGCAGTCGAAACCAGGCAGGGGCGAATGGCTACACCTTC.

The rearrangement uses TRBV25-1 and TRBJ2-7, with 7 bases fitting TRBD1. The CDR3 spans 16 residues. The germline CDR1 and CDR2 sequences are MGHDK and SYGVNS. V lost 0 bases to trimming and J lost 5 bases; unmatched junction nucleotides: 10. The CDR3 nucleotides read TGTGCCAGCAGTGAATACACGGGACAGCTCAAAGACGAGCAGTACTTC. Amino acid sequence: CASSEYTGQLKDEQYF.

V gene TRBV2 combines with J gene TRBJ1-5; possible D gene TRBD1, 5 bases. V lost 3 bases and J lost 2, with 11 bases in between. CDR3 length: 15 residues. CDR1 is SNHLY and CDR2 is FYNNEI in the germline V gene. DNA of the CDR3: TGTGCCAGCAGTGACACAGGATTAGGCAATCAGCCCCAGCATTTT. Its translation is CASSDTGLGNQPQHF.

The rearrangement uses TRBV6-2 or TRBV6-3 and TRBJ2-7; TRBD2 matches at 9 bases. CDR3 length: 15 amino acids. The V segment lost 2 bases and the J segment 6 bases; nucleotides outside the gene matches: 8. Germline-derived CDR1 and CDR2 are MNHEY and SVGEGT. CDR3 residues: CASSYLGLARGEQYF. The CDR3 bases are TGTGCCAGCAGTTACCTCGGACTAGCGAGGGGCGAGCAGTACTTC.

The chain has TRBV4-3 and TRBJ2-7, with 7 positions matching TRBD2. CDR3 length: 14 amino acids. The V gene end was trimmed by 4 bases and the J gene end by 6 bases; junction bases not matched to a gene: 9. The germline V gene has CDR1 LGHNA and CDR2 YSLEER. The CDR3 DNA reads as TGCGCCAGCAGCCGGGAGGGAACTTTAGCCGAGCAGTACTTC. It specifies CASSREGTLAEQYF.

V and J are TRBV13 and TRBJ2-3; 10 nucleotides match TRBD1. Germline values: CDR1 PRHDT, CDR2 FYEKMQ (reference sequence). CDR3 length equals 16 residues. After removal of 5 bases from V and 1 base from J, the junction contained 6 bases not matched to a gene. CDR3 sequence: CASSQRGTGGTDTQYF. CDR3 bases: TGTGCCAGCAGCCAGCGCGGGACAGGGGGCACAGATACGCAGTATTTT.

The V gene is TRBV27, the J gene TRBJ1-2, with TRBD1 matching 7 bases. CDR1 and CDR2 from the germline V gene are MNHEY and SMNVEV (reference sequence). J was trimmed by 13 bases and V by 5 bases; bases with no gene match: 13. The CDR3 covers 13 residues. CDR3 nucleotides: TGTGCCAGCAGTCCATTCGGAGACAGGGCCGGCACCTTC. Residues: CASSPFGDRAGTF.

Comments on this clone: This sample includes further DNA sequences coding for the same CDR3. The chain uses TRBV5-1 and TRBJ2-5; no definite D call. The V end lost 0 bases, the J end lost 2 bases, and 8 bases lay between the germline ends. Per germline, CDR1 SGHRS and CDR2 YFSETQ. The CDR3 totals 14 residues. The chain's CDR3 is CASSLGAGQETQYF. The CDR3 nucleotides are TGCGCCAGCAGCTTGGGTGCAGGACAAGAGACCCAGTACTTC.

The rearrangement joins TRBV30 to TRBJ2-7, with D maybe TRBD2 (5 bases). In germline, CDR1 is GTSNPN, CDR2 SVGIG (reference sequence). V lost 2 bases to trimming and J lost 4 bases, with 6 bases between them. This CDR3 is 11 amino acids long. The CDR3 region is CAWSSGYEQYF. DNA for the CDR3: TGTGCCTGGAGTTCGGGGTACGAGCAGTACTTC.

This clone appeared a single time. The J gene is TRBJ2-3, the V gene TRBV4-1; no clear D. The CDR3 extends over 12 amino acids. Trimming stripped 3 bases from V and 9 bases from J, with 10 bases between. Looked up from germline, CDR1 is MGHRA and CDR2 is YSYEKL. CDR3 coding DNA: TGCGCCAGCAGCCACTCCGAGGAGACGCAGTATTTT. It translates to CASSHSEETQYF.

This clone was recorded a few times. The chain has TRBV5-8 and TRBJ1-1; 8 bases line up with TRBD1. Germline CDR1 reads SGHTS; CDR2 reads YDEGEE. J lost 0 bases, V lost 2 bases, and 6 bases had no gene match. The CDR3 covers 16 residues. In DNA, the CDR3 is TGTGCCAGCAGCTTATTACAGGGGGTATTGAACACTGAAGCTTTCTTT. The encoded protein is CASSLLQGVLNTEAFF.

This clone occurred many times. The chain combines TRBV2 with TRBJ1-1; 8 nucleotides agree with TRBD1. Germline V lookup: CDR1 SNHLY, CDR2 FYNNEI. J lost 6 bases, V lost 8 bases, and 14 bases had no gene match. This CDR3 region has 15 residues. In DNA, the CDR3 is TGTGCCAGCGGGGTAAACGGACAGGGAGGAGCTGAAGCTTTCTTT. Translating it yields CASGVNGQGGAEAFF. Filled out from reference TRBV2 and TRBJ1-1, the complete variable domain reads EPEVTQTPSHQVTQMGQEVILRCVPISNHLYFYWYRQILGQKVEFLVSFYNNEISEKSEIFDDQFSVERPDGSNFTLKIRSTKLEDSAMYFCASGVNGQGGAEAFFGQGTRLTVV.

The gene calls are TRBV6-4 and TRBJ2-6; 8 bases line up with TRBD1. The CDR3 runs 19 residues. Germline V CDR1 and CDR2: MRHNA, SNTAGT. V lost 2 bases and J lost 0; bases outside the gene matches: 9. This chain's CDR3 is CASSDPRDRGISGANVLTF. In nucleotides, the CDR3 is TGTGCCAGCAGTGACCCCCGAGACAGGGGTATCTCTGGGGCCAACGTCCTGACTTTC.

The rearrangement joins TRBV18 to TRBJ1-4; tentative D call: TRBD1 (6 bases). The CDR3 is 14 amino acids. The ends were cut back, 6 bases at V and 5 bases at J, with 13 bases in the middle. Germline CDR1 KGHSH, CDR2 LQKENI. The CDR3 reads CASSPTGPNEKLFF. CDR3 in DNA: TGTGCCAGCTCGCCGACAGGACCCAATGAAAAACTGTTTTTT.

This chain connects TRBV4-2 to TRBJ1-1, with 9 bases matching TRBD1. The CDR3 is 15 amino acids. V lost 3 bases to trimming and J lost 8 bases; unmatched junction nucleotides: 10. In germline, CDR1 is LGHNA, CDR2 YNFKEQ. CDR3 nucleotide sequence: TGTGCCAGCAGCCATGACAGGGGGACCGACTCCGAAGCTTTCTTT. Translation: CASSHDRGTDSEAFF.

Here the CDR3 DNA reads TGTGCCAGCAGTTACTTAACCACAGCGAACACTGAAGCTTTCTTT. It is translated as CASSYLTTANTEAFF. V and J are TRBV6-5 and TRBJ1-1; the D is unclear. Germline CDR1 reads MNHEY; CDR2 reads SVGAGI. V was trimmed by 1 base and J by 1 base, leaving 10 bases between them. This CDR3 region has 15 residues.

The chain employs TRBV28 and TRBJ1-5, with D perhaps matching TRBD1 (6 bases). The germline V gene encodes CDR1 MDHEN and CDR2 SYDVKM. The CDR3 is made up of 18 amino acids. The V end was cut by 6 bases, the J end by 0 bases, with 21 bases between. The CDR3: CASRRTLRDTYSNQPQHF. CDR3 in DNA: TGTGCCAGCAGACGAACACTCCGGGACACTTATAGCAATCAGCCCCAGCATTTT.

The gene calls are TRBV10-3 and TRBJ2-7; TRBD2 might be the D (5 bases). The germline V gene encodes CDR1 ENHRY and CDR2 SYGVKD. Trimming left V 2 bases short and J 6 bases short, with 14 bases between. The CDR3 loop spans 14 amino acids. The CDR3 coding sequence is TGTGCCATCAGTGAGAGGAAGGCGGGTACCGAGCAGTACTTC. Translated: CAISERKAGTEQYF.

The genes are TRBV6-6 and TRBJ1-4; 8 bases are a match to TRBD1. Per the germline V gene, CDR1 is MNHNY and CDR2 is SVGAGI (reference sequence). This CDR3 is built from 15 residues. V was pared by 0 bases and J by 4 bases, with 1 base of the junction left unmatched. CDR3 sequence (DNA): TGTGCCAGCAGTTACTCCGGACAGGGTAATGAAAAACTGTTTTTT. As protein: CASSYSGQGNEKLFF.

V is TRBV28 and J is TRBJ1-5; D uncertain. Trimming stripped 5 bases from V and 7 bases from J, with 24 bases between. This CDR3 has 17 amino acids. CDR1 is MDHEN, CDR2 SYDVKM, per germline. For the CDR3, the DNA is TGTGCCAGCAGTCCTAACCTGGGCCTCCGCTCGAACCAGCCCCAGCATTTT. The encoded protein is CASSPNLGLRSNQPQHF.

The CDR3 DNA sequence: TGTGCCAGCAGCCGACCAGGGGTGGCCTACGAGCAGTACTTC. Translation: CASSRPGVAYEQYF. The rearrangement uses TRBV5-8 and TRBJ2-7; a weak D match, TRBD1 (6 bases). CDR3 size: 14 residues. CDR1 and CDR2 (germline): SGHTS, YDEGEE. Trimming took 4 bases from V and 2 from J, leaving 13 bases between them.